What follows is one TCR beta chain and its context. Its antigen remains unknown. The CDR3 consists of 15 residues. V gave up 6 bases and J gave up 1 base, with 13 bases separating them. Germline values: CDR1 MNHEY, CDR2 SVGAGI. The sample belongs to a study of vaccination effects on CD4 cells after COVID-19. Study-wide findings and caveats: Convalescent patients in the study were few, and early post-infection timepoints were absent. In healthy vaccinees, only 1 of 255 vaccine-induced clones cross-reacted with common cold coronaviruses.

The table came from immunoSEQ multiplex PCR; TCRdb's copy has only in-frame clones and leaves some out. The repertoire holds just under 60,000 clones, around four fifths seen once, with roughly 2% in the top ten. Peptide-pool stimulation followed by sequencing identified expanded antigen-specific CD4+ clonotypes in the ViraFEST assay. Scientists isolated CD4+ T cells after an approximately 10-day culture period ended. The participants, recipients of two vaccine doses, got either BNT162b2 or mRNA-1273. The study found no prior SARS-CoV-2 infection in the vaccine recipients, who tested negative for nucleocapsid antibodies. Half-medium changes using IL-2 medium occurred on days 3 and 7.

The starting material was CD4+ T cells from PBMCs cultured with HCoV-OC43 spike peptides, obtained after COVID-19 vaccination. The subset here: HCoV-OC43 spike overlapping peptide pool stimulation. The genes are TRBV6-5 and TRBJ1-3; unclear D gene. The sequence was collected from a human donor who received a COVID-19 vaccine. Here the CDR3 reads CASRRTSQSGNTIYF. The CDR3 coding sequence is TGTGCCAGCAGGCGGACTTCTCAGTCTGGAAACACCATATATTTT.